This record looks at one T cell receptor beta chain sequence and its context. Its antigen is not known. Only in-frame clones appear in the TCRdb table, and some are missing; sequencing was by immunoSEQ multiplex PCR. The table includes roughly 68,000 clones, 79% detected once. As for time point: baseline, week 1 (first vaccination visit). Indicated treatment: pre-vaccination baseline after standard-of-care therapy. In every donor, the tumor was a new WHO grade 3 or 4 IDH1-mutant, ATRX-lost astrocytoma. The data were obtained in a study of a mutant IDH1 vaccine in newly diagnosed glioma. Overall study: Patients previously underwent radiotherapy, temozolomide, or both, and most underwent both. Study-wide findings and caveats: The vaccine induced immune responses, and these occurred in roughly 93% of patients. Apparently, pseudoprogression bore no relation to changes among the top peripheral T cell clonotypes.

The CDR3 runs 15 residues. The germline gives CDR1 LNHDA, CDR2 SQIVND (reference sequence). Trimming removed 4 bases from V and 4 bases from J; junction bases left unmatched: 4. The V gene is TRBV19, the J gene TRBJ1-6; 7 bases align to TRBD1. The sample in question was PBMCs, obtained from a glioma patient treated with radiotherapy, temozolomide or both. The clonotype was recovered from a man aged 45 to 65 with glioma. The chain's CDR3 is CASSTRDSYNSPLHF. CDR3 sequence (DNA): TGTGCCAGTAGTACCCGGGACAGTTATAATTCACCCCTCCACTTT.